What follows are 2 T cell receptor beta chains derived from one specimen sequenced in a study of blood T cell repertoires in COVID-19. The protocol was immunoSEQ multiplex PCR, while the TCRdb copy is restricted to in-frame clones and leaves out a portion. This table has 150,000 to 170,000 clones, roughly 85% appearing once. Material: peripheral blood. These receptors all stem from a woman aged 60-75 years with COVID-19, enrolled during active disease.

In regard to this clone: The identical CDR3 is also encoded by other nucleotide sequences in the sample. DNA for the CDR3: TGTGCCAGCTCACCACCGGGACAGAGCTCCTACAATGAGCAGTTCTTC. Residues: CASSPPGQSSYNEQFF. The chain carries TRBV18 and TRBJ2-1, with 7 positions matching TRBD1. Germline values: CDR1 KGHSH, CDR2 LQKENI. The CDR3 has 16 amino acids. J gave up 0 bases and V 0 bases, and 2 bases lay outside the gene matches.

The rearrangement joins TRBV5-1 to TRBJ1-4, with 9 bases aligning to TRBD1. CDR1 is SGHRS, CDR2 YFSETQ, per germline. Germline trimming cut 4 bases from V and 7 bases from J; bases unmatched to any gene: 5. The CDR3 consists of 14 residues. This chain's CDR3 is CASSATGGSEKLFF. The CDR3 bases are TGCGCCAGCAGCGCTACAGGGGGCTCTGAAAAACTGTTTTTT. The full variable domain, its missing parts supplied by reference TRBV5-1 and TRBJ1-4, is KAGVTQTPRYLIKTRGQQVTLSCSPISGHRSVSWYQQTPGQGLQFLFEYFSETQRNKGNFPGRFSGRQFSNSRSEMNVSTLELGDSALYLCASSATGGSEKLFFGSGTQLSVL.